This T cell receptor (beta chain) derives from a study of blood T cell repertoires in COVID-19. Study-wide background: The United States, Italy and Spain supplied acute and convalescent COVID-19 samples. PBMCs, B-cell-depleted T cells, or T cells provided the cDNA or gDNA that made up the material.

This CDR3 comprises 14 residues. Germline trimming cut 4 bases from V and 4 bases from J; bases unmatched to any gene: 5. Germline V gene data show CDR1 as SGHRS and CDR2 as YFSETQ. As handled by the study authors: It was from reference gene primer amplification that nucleated cell counts were estimated. TCRdb's copy holds only in-frame clones and misses some; the assay was immunoSEQ multiplex PCR. V, J and clone size derive from that table, while D and trimming were established from the DNA sequence. Of about 230,000 clones listed, 75% to 90% were seen once; the top ten hold under 3%. The J gene is TRBJ1-2, the V gene TRBV5-1; the match to TRBD1 covers 9 bases. This clonotype was sampled from a woman aged 70-85 years with active or convalescent COVID-19. The sample was peripheral blood. The CDR3 nucleotides read TGCGCCAGCAGCAGGGACAGGGTAGGCTATGGCTACACCTTC. This translates into CASSRDRVGYGYTF.